The 29 T cell receptor beta chains below were found in one sample sequenced in a study of cytomegalovirus exposure and HLA in healthy donors. A multiplex PCR was run with 60 Vbeta primers and 13 Jbeta primers. Repertoires were generated with immunoSEQ multiplex PCR, while TCRdb's copy carries only in-frame clones and drops some. The sample lists some 100,000 clones, roughly 79% occurring once. The sequencing sample was made of PBMCs. Receptors were obtained from a woman aged 70 to 79 in good health and CMV-seropositive.

J is TRBJ1-5 and V is TRBV6-6, with D maybe TRBD1 (6 bases). Germline-derived CDR1 and CDR2 are MNHNY and SVGAGI (reference sequence). V lost 10 bases and J 3 bases, leaving 13 bases between the germline ends. CDR3 length equals 13 residues. CDR3 sequence reads: CATNRGANQPQHF. The DNA of the CDR3 is TGTGCCACAAACCGGGGGGCCAATCAGCCCCAGCATTTT.

The chain recombines TRBV7-9 with TRBJ1-5, with TRBD1 matching over 8 bases. The V segment lost 4 bases and the J segment 6 bases; nucleotides outside the gene matches: 8. The CDR3 is 15 amino acids. Germline CDR1 SEHNR, CDR2 FQNEAQ (reference sequence). CDR3 in DNA: TGTGCCAGCAGCTGGGCCGGGACAGGTACTCAGCCCCAGCATTTT. Amino acids: CASSWAGTGTQPQHF.

The chain uses TRBV5-1 and TRBJ2-7; the D is unclear. The CDR3 extends over 13 amino acids. The V end was cut by 4 bases, the J end by 0 bases, with 8 bases between. Looked up from germline, CDR1 is SGHRS and CDR2 is YFSETQ. The DNA for the CDR3 is TGCGCCAGCAGCCCGGTTAACTCCTACGAGCAGTACTTC. This sequence encodes CASSPVNSYEQYF.

This clone occurred a few times. The genes are TRBV5-1 and TRBJ1-2, with 11 bases lining up with TRBD1. The J segment lost 2 bases and the V segment lost 2 bases, leaving 8 bases of the junction unmatched. This CDR3 spans 17 amino acids. CDR1 is SGHRS and CDR2 is YFSETQ in the germline V gene. In nucleotides, the CDR3 is TGCGCCAGCAGCTTATCATCCGGGACAGGGGGGAACTATGGCTACACCTTC. Translating it yields CASSLSSGTGGNYGYTF.

V gene TRBV30 combines with J gene TRBJ2-3, with 8 bases that match TRBD1. The CDR3 contains 13 residues. Germline values: CDR1 GTSNPN, CDR2 SVGIG (reference sequence). Trimming cost V 0 bases and J 4 bases; bases outside gene matches: 0. Here the CDR3 DNA reads TGTGCCTGGAGTGTACAGGGGGCAGATACGCAGTATTTT. Translating gives CAWSVQGADTQYF.

This clone was seen a handful of times. The chain carries TRBV29-1 and TRBJ2-2; 8 bases map to TRBD1. This CDR3 is 14 amino acids long. Germline lookup yields CDR1 SQVTM and CDR2 ANQGSEA. The ends lost 6 bases at V and 1 base at J; junction bases unmatched: 4. CDR3: CSVSGTGNTGELFF. CDR3 bases: TGCAGCGTATCCGGGACAGGGAACACCGGGGAGCTGTTTTTT.

The chain carries TRBV4-1 and TRBJ1-1; D unclear. V lost 4 bases and J lost 8, with 14 bases in between. CDR3 length equals 13 residues. Looked up from germline, CDR1 is MGHRA and CDR2 is YSYEKL. The CDR3 protein is CASSPQVREEAFF. The CDR3 DNA is TGCGCCAGCAGCCCCCAGGTGAGGGAGGAAGCTTTCTTT.

The chain is built from TRBV18 and TRBJ2-1, with D possibly TRBD1 on 5 matching bases. In germline, CDR1 is KGHSH, CDR2 LQKENI. The ends were cut back, 5 bases at V and 9 bases at J, with 11 bases in the middle. This CDR3 is 12 amino acids long. The CDR3 DNA follows: TGTGCCAGCTCATCAGGGTCTGGTGAGCAGTTCTTC. As protein: CASSSGSGEQFF.

On this clone: Other nucleotide sequences in the sample specify the same CDR3. This rearrangement joins TRBV7-8 to TRBJ1-1; 12 positions match TRBD1. Trimming removed 5 bases from V and 6 bases from J; junction bases left unmatched: 13. CDR1 and CDR2 (germline): SGHVS, FQNEAQ. The CDR3 totals 17 residues. The CDR3 DNA is TGTGCCAGCAGCCCGCGGGGACAGGGGGCTATTTACGCTGAAGCTTTCTTT. Encoded protein: CASSPRGQGAIYAEAFF.

The chain recombines TRBV10-3 with TRBJ1-5; D is possibly TRBD1 (5 bases). V lost 6 bases and J lost 0, with 9 bases in between. The CDR3 consists of 14 residues. Germline assignment: CDR1 ENHRY and CDR2 SYGVKD. In DNA, the CDR3 is TGTGCCATCAGACAGGACCATAGCAATCAGCCCCAGCATTTT. Its protein product is CAIRQDHSNQPQHF.

In its sample, this clone was seen a few times. V is TRBV4-2 and J is TRBJ1-3; TRBD1 aligns across 10 bases. J lost 1 base, V lost 0 bases, and 3 bases had no gene match. The CDR3 totals 17 residues. Germline V gene data show CDR1 as LGHNA and CDR2 as YNFKEQ. The CDR3 sequence: CASSQDLGQGSGNTIYF. The CDR3 nucleotides read TGTGCCAGCAGCCAAGATCTGGGACAGGGGTCTGGAAACACCATATATTTT.

The chain combines TRBV2 with TRBJ1-5, with a weak D call TRBD1 (6 bases). The CDR3 is 17 residues long. Trimming cost V 3 bases and J 3 bases, with 18 bases left between them. CDR1 SNHLY and CDR2 FYNNEI come from the germline V gene. This chain's CDR3 is CASSDPRGGASNQPQHF. The CDR3 nucleotides are TGTGCCAGCAGTGATCCCCGGGGGGGGGCGTCCAATCAGCCCCAGCATTTT.

This clone was counted a few times. This chain uses TRBV7-6 with TRBJ2-7, with D tentatively TRBD1 (6 bases). V lost 5 bases and J 0 bases, leaving 14 bases between the germline ends. Germline V CDR1 and CDR2: SGHVS, FNYEAQ. This CDR3 is built from 15 residues. The CDR3 here is CASSPRDIDSYEQYF. CDR3 DNA: TGTGCCAGCAGCCCCCGGGACATCGACTCCTACGAGCAGTACTTC.

The V call is TRBV9, the J call TRBJ2-3; 8 bases are a match to TRBD2. J gave up 6 bases and V 6 bases, and 6 bases lay outside the gene matches. The CDR3 covers 13 residues. Germline V gene lookup returns CDR1 SGDLS and CDR2 YYNGEE. CDR3 protein: CASTAGVSDTQYF. As DNA, the CDR3 is TGTGCCAGCACAGCGGGGGTCAGTGATACGCAGTATTTT.

This clone has just a few counts. This sequence joins TRBV7-9 and TRBJ2-1, with TRBD2 matching 10 bases. J gave up 3 bases and V 7 bases, and 9 bases lay outside the gene matches. CDR1 and CDR2 (germline): SEHNR, FQNEAQ (reference sequence). The CDR3 sequence is 16 residues long. The CDR3 bases are TGTGCCAGCACCCCCTTTTCTAGCGGGGGCTACAATGAGCAGTTCTTC. As protein: CASTPFSSGGYNEQFF.

The chain employs TRBV25-1 and TRBJ2-5; 7 nucleotides agree with TRBD2. Looked up from germline, CDR1 is MGHDK and CDR2 is SYGVNS. Trimming removed 2 bases from V and 2 bases from J; junction bases left unmatched: 8. This CDR3 has 16 residues. The CDR3 bases are TGTGCCAGCAGTGAAGGCCTCGGACTAGAACAAGAGACCCAGTACTTC. Its protein product is CASSEGLGLEQETQYF.

This clone has a handful of counts. J is TRBJ2-3 and V is TRBV11-3, with a weak D call TRBD2 (6 bases). V was pared by 2 bases and J by 3 bases, with 12 bases between. The CDR3 extends over 15 amino acids. In germline, CDR1 is SGHNT, CDR2 YENEEA. CDR3 amino acids: CASSLSAGRTDTQYF. The CDR3 DNA sequence: TGTGCCAGCAGCTTAAGTGCGGGGAGGACAGATACGCAGTATTTT.

The chain joins TRBV27 to TRBJ2-3; 16 positions match TRBD2. The CDR3 is 13 amino acids. Trimming cost V 11 bases and J 14 bases; bases outside gene matches: 10. CDR1 is MNHEY, CDR2 SMNVEV, per germline (reference sequence). This CDR3 is CAPPGLAGGAPYF. CDR3 sequence (DNA): TGTGCCCCCCCGGGACTAGCGGGGGGGGCTCCGTATTTT.

This clone showed up just a few times. J is TRBJ2-7 and V is TRBV10-2; 10 bases align to TRBD1. The CDR3 covers 14 residues. With V trimmed by 11 bases and J by 5 bases, 12 bases remained unmatched. CDR1 WSHSY and CDR2 SAAADI come from the germline V gene. As DNA, the CDR3 is TGCGCCGGAGGACAGGGGGGCAGCAGGAACGAGCAGTACTTC. It specifies CAGGQGGSRNEQYF.

V and J are TRBV27 and TRBJ2-7; 9 nucleotides match TRBD1. The CDR3 spans 15 residues. Germline CDR1 MNHEY, CDR2 SMNVEV (reference sequence). The V gene end was trimmed by 4 bases and the J gene end by 4 bases; junction bases not matched to a gene: 8. The CDR3 DNA reads as TGTGCCAGCAGTTCCCGTACAGGGGGCAGGTACGAGCAGTACTTC. Encoded protein: CASSSRTGGRYEQYF.

The chain carries TRBV5-1 and TRBJ1-1, with D maybe TRBD1 (6 bases). The CDR3 totals 13 residues. The V and J ends lost 1 base and 12 bases respectively, with 16 bases between them. CDR1 and CDR2 from the germline V gene are SGHRS and YFSETQ. CDR3 protein: CASSLSSGRGPFF. CDR3 sequence (DNA): TGCGCCAGCAGCTTGTCATCCGGCAGGGGACCTTTCTTT.

This sequence joins TRBV2 and TRBJ2-1; a possible D gene is TRBD2 (5 bases). The CDR3 runs 13 residues. V lost 7 bases to trimming and J lost 9 bases, with 16 bases between them. The V gene's germline CDR1 is SNHLY and CDR2 FYNNEI. CDR3 amino acids: CASTGVASGEQFF. The CDR3 DNA follows: TGTGCCAGCACCGGGGTAGCGTCAGGTGAGCAGTTCTTC.

The chain recombines TRBV2 with TRBJ1-1; possible D gene TRBD1, 6 bases. Germline CDR1 SNHLY, CDR2 FYNNEI. The germline V and J ends were trimmed by 4 bases and 4 bases, with 16 bases remaining between them. The CDR3 length is 15 residues. CDR3 nucleotide sequence: TGTGCCAGCAGTGTCGGCACAGGGTTGGGCACTGAAGCTTTCTTT. Translated: CASSVGTGLGTEAFF.

The gene calls are TRBV2 and TRBJ2-1; perhaps TRBD2 as D (6 bases). V lost 5 bases and J 6 bases, leaving 23 bases between the germline ends. CDR1 and CDR2 (germline): SNHLY, FYNNEI. The CDR3 runs to 17 residues. The DNA of the CDR3 is TGTGCCAGCAGTCGGACATCTTCGGGGGTATTAAGCAATGAGCAGTTCTTC. Amino acid sequence: CASSRTSSGVLSNEQFF.

This clone was detected only once. This chain uses TRBV11-2 with TRBJ2-4; the D is unclear. Germline V gene lookup returns CDR1 SGHAT and CDR2 FQNNGV. This CDR3 contains 11 residues. V lost 5 bases to trimming and J lost 8 bases, with 7 bases between them. DNA for the CDR3: TGTGCCAGCAGCCCTCGGTACATTCAGTACTTC. Its translation: CASSPRYIQYF.

The V call is TRBV15, the J call TRBJ2-3, with 8 positions matching TRBD1. The germline CDR1 and CDR2 sequences are LNHNV and YYDKDF (reference sequence). This CDR3 has 15 residues. With V trimmed by 3 bases and J by 0 bases, 2 bases remained unmatched. CDR3 coding DNA: TGTGCCACCAGCAGGGGGGACAGGAGCACAGATACGCAGTATTTT. Its translation: CATSRGDRSTDTQYF.

The gene calls are TRBV14 and TRBJ2-7; no clear D. The V gene lost 1 base and the J gene lost 3 bases, with 7 bases spanning the gap. Germline V CDR1 and CDR2: SGHDN, FVKESK. The CDR3 is made up of 13 amino acids. CDR3 loop: CASSQGYYYEQYF. As DNA, the CDR3 is TGTGCCAGCAGCCAAGGATACTACTACGAGCAGTACTTC.

The chain is built from TRBV6-4 and TRBJ2-3; a weak D match, TRBD1 (5 bases). The CDR3 runs 15 residues. V was cut by 4 bases and J by 0 bases, with 11 bases left in between. Germline values: CDR1 MRHNA, CDR2 SNTAGT. The CDR3: CASSATTVSTDTQYF. DNA of the CDR3: TGTGCCAGCAGTGCAACGACAGTTAGCACAGATACGCAGTATTTT.

This clone showed up just a few times. The chain joins TRBV7-8 to TRBJ2-7; TRBD1 matches 11 bases. V shed 4 bases, J shed 4 bases, and the junction held 6 bases outside the gene matches. The CDR3 is 15 residues long. CDR1 is SGHVS, CDR2 FQNEAQ, per germline. CDR3 nucleotides: TGTGCCAGCAGCTCGCGGACAGGGGGCTGGTACGAGCAGTACTTC. Amino acids: CASSSRTGGWYEQYF.